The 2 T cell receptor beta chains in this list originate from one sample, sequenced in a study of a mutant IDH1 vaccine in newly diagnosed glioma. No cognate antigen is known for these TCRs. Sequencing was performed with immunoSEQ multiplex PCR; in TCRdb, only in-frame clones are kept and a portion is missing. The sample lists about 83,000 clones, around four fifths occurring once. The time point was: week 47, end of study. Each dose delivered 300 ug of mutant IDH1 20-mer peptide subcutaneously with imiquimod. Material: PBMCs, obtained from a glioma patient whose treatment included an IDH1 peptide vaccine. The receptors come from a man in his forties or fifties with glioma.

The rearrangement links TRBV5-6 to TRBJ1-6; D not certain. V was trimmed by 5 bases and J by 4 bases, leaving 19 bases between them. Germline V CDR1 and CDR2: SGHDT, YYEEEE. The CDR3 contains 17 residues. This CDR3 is CASRRLSGNKYNSPLHF. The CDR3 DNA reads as TGTGCCAGCAGACGGCTATCCGGAAATAAGTATAATTCACCCCTCCACTTT. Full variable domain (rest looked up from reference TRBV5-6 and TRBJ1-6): DAGVTQSPTHLIKTRGQQVTLRCSPKSGHDTVSWYQQALGQGPQFIFQYYEEEERQRGNFPDRFSGHQFPNYSSELNVNALLLGDSALYLCASRRLSGNKYNSPLHFGNGTRLTVT.

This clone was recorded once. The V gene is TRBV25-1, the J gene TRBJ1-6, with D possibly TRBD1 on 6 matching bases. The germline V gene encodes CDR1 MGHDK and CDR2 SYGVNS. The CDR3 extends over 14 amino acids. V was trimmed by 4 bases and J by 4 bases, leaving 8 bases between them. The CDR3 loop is CASSGGLYNSPLHF. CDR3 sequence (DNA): TGTGCCAGCAGTGGGGGGCTTTATAATTCACCCCTCCACTTT.